This T cell receptor (beta chain) is drawn from a study of graft-versus-host responses after intestinal transplantation. Study details: Recipients across the board were started on anti-thymocyte globulin induction, then kept on tacrolimus and steroids for two to three years. Broader study findings: The marrow of recipients harbored GvH clones, and ileum or blood showed some of them first. After transplant, early declines in HvG clones were associated with peak levels of circulating GvH clones.

Looked up from germline, CDR1 is LGHNA and CDR2 is YSLEER. The CDR3 consists of 15 residues. V was pared by 1 base and J by 4 bases, with 13 bases between. Method: immunoSEQ multiplex PCR; TCRdb's copy keeps in-frame clones and lacks some. The sample includes around 5,100 clones, 27% of them seen just once. Irradiated stimulators labeled with violet dye, some 200,000 in number, were plated with some 200,000 CFSE-labeled responders. Responder cells that were proliferating and CFSE-low, both CD3+CD4+ and CD3+CD8+, were sorted after the reaction. The source was alloreactive CD8+ T cells from a mixed lymphocyte reaction culture, collected before transplantation. The subset: CFSE-low proliferating T cells sorted from roughly six-day pre-transplant mixed lymphocyte reaction (GvH or HvG direction). This TCR was recovered from a human patient who was an organ donor for intestinal transplantation. The chain couples TRBV4-3 to TRBJ1-2; tentatively, D is TRBD1 (5 bases). Here the CDR3 DNA reads TGCGCCAGCAGCCAAGTGGCTCGGGGGACCTATGGCTACACCTTC. Protein product: CASSQVARGTYGYTF.